This passage covers 15 T cell receptor beta chains from one sample sequenced in a study of cytomegalovirus exposure and HLA in healthy donors. The PCR was carried out with 60 Vbeta primers and 13 Jbeta primers. Profiled with immunoSEQ multiplex PCR; TCRdb holds only in-frame clones, not every one. The sample has 150,000 to 200,000 clones; around three quarters are singletons. The sequencing sample was made of PBMCs. Receptor source: a man aged 35 to 55 in good health and CMV-seronegative.

The chain uses TRBV18 and TRBJ2-1; 12 nucleotides align to TRBD2. The CDR3 sequence is 17 residues long. V lost 4 bases, J lost 5 bases, and 9 bases stayed unmatched. Germline assignment: CDR1 KGHSH and CDR2 LQKENI. DNA of the CDR3: TGTGCCAGCTCACTAACCGGGACTAGCGGGCCCAACAATGAGCAGTTCTTC. Translated: CASSLTGTSGPNNEQFF.

This clone was observed once. This CDR3 reads CASSEGLAGGAGELFF. For the CDR3, the DNA is TGTGCCAGCAGCGAGGGACTAGCGGGAGGAGCCGGGGAGCTGTTTTTT. The V and J genes are TRBV9 and TRBJ2-2; 15 bases align to TRBD2. This CDR3 spans 16 amino acids. After removal of 3 bases from V and 6 bases from J, the junction contained 3 bases not matched to a gene. CDR1 and CDR2 (germline): SGDLS, YYNGEE.

The V call is TRBV7-3, the J call TRBJ2-5, with D possibly matching TRBD2 (5 bases). The DNA end is more similar to TRBJ2-7, so the J call may be wrong. Germline V gene data show CDR1 as SGHTA and CDR2 as FQGTGA. There are 14 residues in the CDR3. CDR3 sequence: CASSLGWGDYEQYF. Here the CDR3 DNA reads TGTGCCAGCAGCCTGGGGTGGGGAGACTACGAGCAGTACTTC.

This clone was seen only once. The J gene is TRBJ1-4, the V gene TRBV7-9, with 10 bases lining up with TRBD1. The CDR3 is 17 amino acids. Germline V gives CDR1 SEHNR, CDR2 FQNEAQ (reference sequence). J was trimmed by 5 bases and V by 6 bases; bases with no gene match: 12. This CDR3 is CASSPDRGRGGNEKLFF. In DNA, the CDR3 is TGTGCCAGCAGTCCCGACAGGGGGCGCGGGGGAAATGAAAAACTGTTTTTT.

J is TRBJ2-5 and V is TRBV5-1; D is possibly TRBD2 (5 bases). The V and J ends lost 4 bases and 5 bases respectively, with 18 bases between them. The CDR3 consists of 15 residues. Per the germline V gene, CDR1 is SGHRS and CDR2 is YFSETQ. The CDR3 spells CASSTGWAAGETQYF. DNA of the CDR3: TGCGCCAGCAGCACGGGATGGGCGGCGGGCGAGACCCAGTACTTC.

The chain combines TRBV18 with TRBJ2-5, with 7 nucleotides matching TRBD2. This CDR3 is 13 amino acids long. CDR1 and CDR2 (germline): KGHSH, LQKENI. V was pared by 1 base and J by 4 bases, with 0 bases of the junction left unmatched. DNA for the CDR3: TGTGCCAGCTCACCACGGACTAGAGAGACCCAGTACTTC. It is translated as CASSPRTRETQYF.

The chain combines TRBV5-4 with TRBJ2-7; 14 bases map to TRBD2. Looked up from germline, CDR1 is SGHNT and CDR2 is YYREEE (reference sequence). The CDR3 loop spans 17 amino acids. V lost 4 bases, J lost 6 bases, and 12 bases stayed unmatched. In DNA, the CDR3 is TGTGCCAGCAGCCAGACTAGCGGGAGGGAAGCGACTGGCGAGCAGTACTTC. Amino acids: CASSQTSGREATGEQYF.

In this sample, this clone turned up once. The chain combines TRBV7-2 with TRBJ1-1; D unclear. V dropped 5 bases and J dropped 0 bases, with 16 bases sitting between them. CDR3 length: 16 residues. CDR1 and CDR2 (germline): SGHTA, FQGNSA. CDR3 amino acids: CASSLRMRGMNTEAFF. The DNA of the CDR3 is TGTGCCAGCAGCCTCCGAATGCGGGGTATGAACACTGAAGCTTTCTTT.

This clone was seen more than once but under ten times. J is TRBJ2-7 and V is TRBV7-9; TRBD1 matches at 7 bases. V trimming: 0 bases; J trimming: 4 bases; junction bases outside the gene matches: 9. The CDR3 totals 16 residues. The germline V gene has CDR1 SEHNR and CDR2 FQNEAQ (reference sequence). The CDR3 nucleotides read TGTGCCAGCAGCTTAGCGTCGGGACAGAGACGATACGAGCAGTACTTC. It encodes CASSLASGQRRYEQYF.

This clone was counted only a few times. The chain employs TRBV7-8 and TRBJ2-7; a possible D gene is TRBD2 (5 bases). V was cut by 3 bases and J by 9 bases, with 12 bases left in between. This CDR3 has 12 residues. CDR1 and CDR2 (germline): SGHVS, FQNEAQ. CDR3 coding DNA: TGTGCCAGCAGCTTTTTTAGCGCGGTGCAGTACGTC. Amino acid sequence: CASSFFSAVQYV.

The J gene is TRBJ2-2, the V gene TRBV5-1; TRBD1 aligns across 7 bases. The CDR3 consists of 17 residues. V was pared by 1 base and J by 0 bases, with 6 bases of the junction left unmatched. The V gene's germline CDR1 is SGHRS and CDR2 YFSETQ. The CDR3 spells CASSLFPQGANTGELFF. DNA for the CDR3: TGCGCCAGCAGCTTGTTCCCGCAGGGGGCGAACACCGGGGAGCTGTTTTTT.

The sample holds a few counts of this clone. V gene TRBV9 combines with J gene TRBJ2-3; TRBD1 is a possible D gene (5 bases). The V end lost 4 bases, the J end lost 2 bases, and 17 bases lay between the germline ends. The CDR3 is 16 amino acids. The germline V gene has CDR1 SGDLS and CDR2 YYNGEE. CDR3 DNA sequence: TGTGCCAGCAGCCAACAGGCCCTGGGGATCACAGATACGCAGTATTTT. Protein: CASSQQALGITDTQYF.

The genes are TRBV7-3 and TRBJ1-1, with no clear D. This CDR3 region has 13 residues. CDR1 is SGHTA and CDR2 is FQGTGA in the germline V gene. Trimming shortened V by 3 bases and J by 3 bases, and 8 bases separated the two germline ends. CDR3 DNA: TGTGCCAGCAGCTTGAGTAGAGACACTGAAGCTTTCTTT. Translating it yields CASSLSRDTEAFF.

This clone was observed once. The chain recombines TRBV14 with TRBJ2-2, with a weak D call TRBD2 (5 bases). From germline, CDR1 is SGHDN and CDR2 FVKESK. CDR3 length: 17 residues. Trimming took off 4 bases at V and 0 bases at J, with 15 bases between the two ends. CDR3 nucleotide sequence: TGTGCCAGCAGCCCCGTCCGGGGTTACGCGAACACCGGGGAGCTGTTTTTT. It translates to CASSPVRGYANTGELFF.

The chain joins TRBV5-3 to TRBJ1-2; 7 bases align to TRBD1. TRBV5-3 is placed among ORFs of uncertain function. V trimming: 3 bases; J trimming: 4 bases; junction bases outside the gene matches: 6. The CDR3 contains 14 residues. CDR3 sequence: CARSSMDRSYGYTF. The CDR3, as DNA: TGTGCCAGAAGCTCCATGGACAGGTCCTATGGCTACACCTTC.